One T cell receptor beta chain is described in this entry. Per the original methods: Nucleated cell counts were estimated from reference gene primer amplification. Clones were read by immunoSEQ multiplex PCR, and TCRdb kept only the in-frame ones, dropping some. The DNA was the basis for D and trimming; V, J and clone size are from that table. The table includes roughly 160,000 clones, about four fifths detected once. The data were taken from a study of blood T cell repertoires in COVID-19. Study at large: Whether acute or convalescent, the COVID-19 samples came from the United States, Italy and Spain. The analysed material was cDNA or gDNA that came from T cells, B-cell-depleted T cells, or PBMCs.

Sequenced input: peripheral blood. The sequence was obtained from a man aged 70 or older with active or convalescent COVID-19.

CDR3 coding DNA: TGTGCCAGCAGCCGGCTCCAAGAGACCCAGTACTTC. It translates to CASSRLQETQYF. The V call is TRBV3-1 (or the pseudogene TRBV3-2), the J call TRBJ2-5; D is ambiguous. Germline lookup yields CDR1 LGHDT and CDR2 YNNKEL (reference sequence). CDR3 length: 12 amino acids. V lost 4 bases and J lost 1, with 4 bases in between.